A single sample gave rise to the 5 T cell receptor beta chains below, sequenced in a study of post-analysis software for immune sequencing data. General study points: In patients, about five TRBV segments were more frequent than in controls, with TRBV5-6, TRBV5-1 and TRBV20-1 among them.

For these TCRs, the target antigens are not known. The authors incorporated unique molecular identifiers into the TCR beta cDNA libraries. A single record per CDR3 protein comes from TCRdb applying MiXCR to the PCR reads. Counted here are under 200,000 distinct CDR3 sequences, 29% occurring once; the ten biggest clones make up 3.4%. The sequenced material came from blood. The receptors stem from a girl aged 2 to 17 with multiple sclerosis.

V gene TRBV20-1 combines with J gene TRBJ1-2; 9 nucleotides line up with TRBD1. After removal of 5 bases from V and 5 bases from J, the junction contained 6 bases not matched to a gene. Germline V CDR1 and CDR2: DFQATT, SNEGSKA (reference sequence). The CDR3 runs 13 residues. The CDR3 sequence: CSAGTGRDYGYTF. CDR3 sequence (DNA): TGCAGTGCTGGGACAGGGAGGGATTATGGCTACACCTTC.

This rearrangement joins TRBV2 to TRBJ2-5; 14 nucleotides align to TRBD2. V shed 0 bases, J shed 7 bases, and the junction held 7 bases outside the gene matches. CDR3 length: 17 amino acids. Germline assignment: CDR1 SNHLY and CDR2 FYNNEI. In nucleotides, the CDR3 is TGTGCCAGCAGTGAAGCTAGGGGACTAGCGGGAGAAGGGACCCAGTACTTC. Its protein product is CASSEARGLAGEGTQYF.

This clonotype was observed a single time. The chain carries TRBV4-3 and TRBJ2-1; TRBD2 might be the D (6 bases). This CDR3 is 16 amino acids long. V gave up 0 bases and J gave up 6 bases, with 15 bases separating them. Per the germline V gene, CDR1 is LGHNA and CDR2 is YSLEER. The CDR3 reads CASSQDRGTGVNEQFF. The CDR3 coding sequence is TGCGCCAGCAGCCAAGATCGGGGGACGGGGGTCAATGAGCAGTTCTTC.

The CDR3 sequence: CASSYSRDRVKAFF. The CDR3, as DNA: TGTGCCAGCAGTTACTCGAGGGACAGGGTTAAAGCTTTCTTT. The chain recombines TRBV6-5 with TRBJ1-1, with 9 bases identical to TRBD1. This CDR3 has 14 residues. The germline CDR1 and CDR2 sequences are MNHEY and SVGAGI. The V and J ends lost 0 bases and 9 bases, in that order; junction bases with no gene match: 5.

This clonotype was picked up a small number of times. The chain is built from TRBV29-1 and TRBJ2-7; 14 bases fit TRBD2. The CDR3 covers 17 residues. Losses at the gene ends were 7 bases for V and 7 bases for J; bases not matched to a gene: 18. Germline values: CDR1 SQVTM, CDR2 ANQGSEA. The CDR3 loop reads CSAKRRTSGRRLDEQYF. The CDR3 DNA follows: TGCAGCGCGAAAAGGCGGACTAGCGGGAGGAGGCTTGATGAGCAGTACTTC.